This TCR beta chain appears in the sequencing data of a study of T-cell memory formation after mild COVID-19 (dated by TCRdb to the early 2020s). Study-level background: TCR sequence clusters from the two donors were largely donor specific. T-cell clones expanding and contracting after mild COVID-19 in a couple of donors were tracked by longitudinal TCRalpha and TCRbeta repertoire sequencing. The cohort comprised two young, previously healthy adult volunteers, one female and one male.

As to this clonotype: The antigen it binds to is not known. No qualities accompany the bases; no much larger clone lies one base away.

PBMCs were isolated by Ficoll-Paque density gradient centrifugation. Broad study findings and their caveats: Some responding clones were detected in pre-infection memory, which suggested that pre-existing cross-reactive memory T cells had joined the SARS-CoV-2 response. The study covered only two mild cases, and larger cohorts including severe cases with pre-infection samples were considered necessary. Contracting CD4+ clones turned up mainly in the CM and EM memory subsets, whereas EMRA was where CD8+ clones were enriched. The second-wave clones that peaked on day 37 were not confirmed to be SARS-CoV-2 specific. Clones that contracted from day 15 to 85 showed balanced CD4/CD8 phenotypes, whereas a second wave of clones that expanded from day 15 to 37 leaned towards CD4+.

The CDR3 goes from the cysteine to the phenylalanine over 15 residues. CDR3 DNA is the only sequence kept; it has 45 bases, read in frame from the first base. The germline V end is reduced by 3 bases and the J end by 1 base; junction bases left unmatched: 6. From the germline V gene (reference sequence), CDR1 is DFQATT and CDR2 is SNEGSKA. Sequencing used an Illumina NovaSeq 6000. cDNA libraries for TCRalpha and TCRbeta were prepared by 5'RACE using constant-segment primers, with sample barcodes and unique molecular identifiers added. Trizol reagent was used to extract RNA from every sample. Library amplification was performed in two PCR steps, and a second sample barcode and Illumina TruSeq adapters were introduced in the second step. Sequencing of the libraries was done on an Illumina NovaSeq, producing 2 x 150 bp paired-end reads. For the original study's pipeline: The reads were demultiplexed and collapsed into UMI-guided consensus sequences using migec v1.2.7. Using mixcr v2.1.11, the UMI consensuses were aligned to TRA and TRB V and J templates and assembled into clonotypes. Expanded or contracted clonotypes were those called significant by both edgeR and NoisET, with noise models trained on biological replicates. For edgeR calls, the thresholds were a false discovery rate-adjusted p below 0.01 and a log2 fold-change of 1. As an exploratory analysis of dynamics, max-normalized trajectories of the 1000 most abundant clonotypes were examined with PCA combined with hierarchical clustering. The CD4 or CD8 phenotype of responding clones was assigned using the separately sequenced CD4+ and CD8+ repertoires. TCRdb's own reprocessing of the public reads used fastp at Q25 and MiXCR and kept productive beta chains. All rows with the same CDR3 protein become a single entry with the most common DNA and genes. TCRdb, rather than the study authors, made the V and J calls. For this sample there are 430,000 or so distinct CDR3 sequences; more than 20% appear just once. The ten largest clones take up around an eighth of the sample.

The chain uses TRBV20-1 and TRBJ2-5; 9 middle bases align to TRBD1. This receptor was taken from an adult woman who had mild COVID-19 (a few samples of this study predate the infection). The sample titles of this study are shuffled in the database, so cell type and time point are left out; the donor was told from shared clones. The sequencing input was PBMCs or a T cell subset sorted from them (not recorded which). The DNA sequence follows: TGCAGTGCTAGGGATCTACAGGGGGCCCAAGAGACCCAGTACTTC. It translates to CSARDLQGAQETQYF.